This T cell receptor (beta chain) is drawn from a study of CDR3 diversity in severe acne. V was shortened by 4 bases and J by 1 base, with 5 bases between the two germline ends. CDR1 is SNHLY, CDR2 FYNNEI, per germline. The CDR3 covers 12 residues. TCRdb reprocessed the PCR reads via MiXCR and lists one record per CDR3 protein. The sample includes over 70,000 distinct CDR3 sequences, 51% of them seen just once. This clonotype was counted at least ten times. The sample taken for sequencing was blood. The J gene is TRBJ2-7, the V gene TRBV2; the D is unclear. This clonotype was obtained from a male donor in good health, without acne. DNA of the CDR3: TGTGCCAGCAGTGTGCAGTCCTACGAGCAGTACTTC. Amino acids: CASSVQSYEQYF.